The 9 T cell receptor beta chains given below trace back to one sample, sequenced in a study of cytomegalovirus exposure and HLA in healthy donors. Both 60 Vbeta primers and 13 Jbeta primers went into the PCR. The repertoire was sequenced with immunoSEQ multiplex PCR; TCRdb's copy has only in-frame clones and lacks some. The repertoire includes some 140,000 clones, around 80% of them detected once, and less than 1.5% sits in the top ten. Sequenced input: PBMCs. The receptors were gathered from a male donor in good health and CMV-seropositive.

This clone was recorded a few times. CDR3 coding DNA: TGTGCCTGGTCGCGGTCCAAAAATCAGCCCCAGCATTTT. Its translation: CAWSRSKNQPQHF. J is TRBJ1-5 and V is TRBV30, with unresolved D. Germline loops: CDR1 GTSNPN, CDR2 SVGIG (reference sequence). The CDR3 covers 13 residues. Trimming pared 5 bases from V and 4 bases from J, leaving 12 bases between.

This clone was seen a few times. The chain links TRBV5-1 to TRBJ2-1; 7 bases line up with TRBD2. Looked up from germline, CDR1 is SGHRS and CDR2 is YFSETQ. With V trimmed by 0 bases and J by 7 bases, 4 bases remained unmatched. The CDR3 runs to 14 residues. The CDR3 protein is CASSLAPGGNEQFF. The CDR3, as DNA: TGCGCCAGCAGCTTGGCCCCGGGGGGAAATGAGCAGTTCTTC.

This clone was counted a few times. This rearrangement joins TRBV9 to TRBJ1-2; D perhaps matches TRBD1 (6 bases). The CDR3 has 13 amino acids. V gave up 4 bases and J gave up 4 bases, with 11 bases separating them. CDR1 is SGDLS and CDR2 is YYNGEE in the germline V gene. The CDR3 spells CASSPGHIYGYTF. The CDR3 region has the DNA TGTGCCAGCAGCCCGGGACACATCTATGGCTACACCTTC.

The count of this clone is one. The rearrangement uses TRBV10-3 and TRBJ2-2; perhaps TRBD1 as D (5 bases). The ends were cut back, 5 bases at V and 0 bases at J, with 7 bases in the middle. Germline V CDR1 and CDR2: ENHRY, SYGVKD. The CDR3 covers 14 residues. The CDR3 nucleotides read TGTGCCATCAGTAGGACAACGAACACCGGGGAGCTGTTTTTT. Protein: CAISRTTNTGELFF.

The J gene is TRBJ1-2, the V gene TRBV29-1; D uncertain. Trimming shortened V by 2 bases and J by 7 bases, and 17 bases separated the two germline ends. The germline V gene encodes CDR1 SQVTM and CDR2 ANQGSEA. The CDR3 runs to 14 residues. The CDR3 here is CSVELGLSYTGYTF. DNA for the CDR3: TGCAGCGTTGAATTAGGACTGTCCTACACTGGCTACACCTTC.

This chain connects TRBV4-1 to TRBJ1-2; D is possibly TRBD1 (6 bases). From germline, CDR1 is MGHRA and CDR2 YSYEKL. V shed 0 bases and J shed 4 bases, with 21 bases lying between them. This CDR3 spans 18 amino acids. The CDR3: CASSQDGALLGASYGYTF. Here the CDR3 DNA reads TGCGCCAGCAGCCAAGATGGGGCTCTTTTGGGGGCCAGCTATGGCTACACCTTC.

This clone was seen a few times. The chain is built from TRBV2 and TRBJ1-1; D is unclear. Germline V gene lookup returns CDR1 SNHLY and CDR2 FYNNEI. The germline V and J ends were trimmed by 5 bases and 5 bases, with 15 bases remaining between them. CDR3 size: 14 residues. This CDR3 reads CASSRRGSETEAFF. CDR3 bases: TGTGCCAGCAGTAGGCGAGGATCGGAGACTGAAGCTTTCTTT.

This chain joins TRBV6-5 and TRBJ2-5; a possible D gene is TRBD2 (5 bases). The CDR3 covers 15 residues. Trimming cost V 2 bases and J 0 bases, with 10 bases left between them. From germline, CDR1 is MNHEY and CDR2 SVGAGI. CDR3 coding DNA: TGTGCCAGCAGTTACCAGGACTGGCACCAAGAGACCCAGTACTTC. This gives the protein CASSYQDWHQETQYF.

In this sample, this clone turned up once. The CDR3, as DNA: TGTGCCAGCAGCCCGGACAGCTACCACTCTGGGGCCAACGTCCTGACTTTC. It codes for CASSPDSYHSGANVLTF. This chain links TRBV5-6 with TRBJ2-6, with a weak D call TRBD1 (6 bases). This CDR3 comprises 17 residues. Deletions cut 4 bases from V and 0 bases from J, with 14 bases between. Per germline, CDR1 SGHDT and CDR2 YYEEEE.